A single T cell receptor beta chain is shown here with its context. CDR1 and CDR2 (germline): SGDLS, YYNGEE. This CDR3 spans 13 amino acids. Trimming left V 4 bases short and J 4 bases short, with 11 bases between. The sample is drawn from a study of blood T cells in healthy people across ages. For the second PCR, which ran for roughly 6 to 11 cycles, a sample-barcoded 5' primer and a J-beta primer mix were used. TCRdb ran MiXCR on the 5' RACE reads and lists one entry per CDR3 protein. The sample records 450,000 to 700,000 distinct CDR3 sequences, 27% being singletons. V usage is TRBV9 and J usage is TRBJ1-1, with D unresolved. The sequencing sample was made of blood. This receptor was obtained from a woman aged 65 to 85 in good health. CDR3 in amino acids: CASSSPLGTEAFF. Written as DNA, the CDR3 is TGTGCCAGCAGCTCACCCCTGGGCACTGAAGCTTTCTTT.